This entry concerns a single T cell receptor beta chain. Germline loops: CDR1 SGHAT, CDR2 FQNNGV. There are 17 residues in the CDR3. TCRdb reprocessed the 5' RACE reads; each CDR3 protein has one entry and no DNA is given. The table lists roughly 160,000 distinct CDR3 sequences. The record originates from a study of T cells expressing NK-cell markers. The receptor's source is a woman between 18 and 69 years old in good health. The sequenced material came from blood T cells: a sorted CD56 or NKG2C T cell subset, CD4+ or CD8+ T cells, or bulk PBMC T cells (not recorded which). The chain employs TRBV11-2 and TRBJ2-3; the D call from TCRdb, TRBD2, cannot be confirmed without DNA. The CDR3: CASSQLGLAGQGDTQYF.